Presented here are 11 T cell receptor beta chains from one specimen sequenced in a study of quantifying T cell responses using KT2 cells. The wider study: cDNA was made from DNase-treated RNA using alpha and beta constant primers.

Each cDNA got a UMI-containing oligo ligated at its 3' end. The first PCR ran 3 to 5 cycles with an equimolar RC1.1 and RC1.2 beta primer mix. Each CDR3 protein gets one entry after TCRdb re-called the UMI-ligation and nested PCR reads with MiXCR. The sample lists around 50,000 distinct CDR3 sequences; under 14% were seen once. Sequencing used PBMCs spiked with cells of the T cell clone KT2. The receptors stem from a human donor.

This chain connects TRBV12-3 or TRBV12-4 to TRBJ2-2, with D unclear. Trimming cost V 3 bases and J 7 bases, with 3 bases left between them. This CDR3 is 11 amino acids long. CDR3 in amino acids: CASSFNGELFF. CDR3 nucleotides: TGTGCCAGCAGTTTTAACGGGGAGCTGTTTTTT.

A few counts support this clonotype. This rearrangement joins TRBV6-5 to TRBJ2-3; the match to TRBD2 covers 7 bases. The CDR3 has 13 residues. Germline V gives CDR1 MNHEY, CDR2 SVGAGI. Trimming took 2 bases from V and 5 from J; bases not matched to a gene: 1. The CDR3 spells CASSYGREDTQYF. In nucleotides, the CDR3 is TGTGCCAGCAGTTACGGGAGGGAAGATACGCAGTATTTT.

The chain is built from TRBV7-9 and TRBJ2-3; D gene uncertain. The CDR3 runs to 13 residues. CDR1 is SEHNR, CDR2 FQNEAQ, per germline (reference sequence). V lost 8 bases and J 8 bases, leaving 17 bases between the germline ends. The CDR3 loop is CASSMSLAGTQYF. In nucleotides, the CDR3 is TGTGCCAGCTCCATGTCCTTGGCTGGTACGCAGTATTTT.

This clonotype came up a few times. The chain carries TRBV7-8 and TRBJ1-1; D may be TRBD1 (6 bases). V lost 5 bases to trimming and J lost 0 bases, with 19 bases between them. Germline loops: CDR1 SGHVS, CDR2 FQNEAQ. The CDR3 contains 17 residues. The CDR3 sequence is CASSHVGGRALNTEAFF. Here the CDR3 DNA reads TGTGCCAGCAGCCACGTGGGGGGGCGCGCTTTGAACACTGAAGCTTTCTTT. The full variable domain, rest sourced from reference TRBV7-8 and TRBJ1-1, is GAGVSQSPRYKVAKRGQDVALRCDPISGHVSLFWYQQALGQGPEFLTYFQNEAQLDKSGLPSDRFFAERPEGSVSTLKIQRTQQEDSAVYLCASSHVGGRALNTEAFFGQGTRLTVV.

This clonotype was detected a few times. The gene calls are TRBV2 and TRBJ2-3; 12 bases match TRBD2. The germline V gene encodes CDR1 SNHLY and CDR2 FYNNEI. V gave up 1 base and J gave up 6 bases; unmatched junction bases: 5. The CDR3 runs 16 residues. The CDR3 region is CASSEGLAGEADTQYF. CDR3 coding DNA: TGTGCCAGCAGTGAAGGACTAGCGGGAGAGGCGGATACGCAGTATTTT.

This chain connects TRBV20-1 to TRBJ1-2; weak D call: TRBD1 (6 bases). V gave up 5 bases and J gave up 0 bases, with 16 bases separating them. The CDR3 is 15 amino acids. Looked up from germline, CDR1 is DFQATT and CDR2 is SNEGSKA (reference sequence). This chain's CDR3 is CSADRTAQANYGYTF. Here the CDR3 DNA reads TGCAGTGCTGATCGGACAGCCCAAGCTAACTATGGCTACACCTTC.

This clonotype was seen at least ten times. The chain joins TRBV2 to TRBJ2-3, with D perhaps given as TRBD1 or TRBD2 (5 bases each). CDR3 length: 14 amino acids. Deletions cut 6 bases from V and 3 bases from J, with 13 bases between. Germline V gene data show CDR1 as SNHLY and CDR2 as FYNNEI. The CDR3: CASRLTEGTDTQYF. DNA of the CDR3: TGTGCCAGCAGACTGACAGAGGGAACAGATACGCAGTATTTT.

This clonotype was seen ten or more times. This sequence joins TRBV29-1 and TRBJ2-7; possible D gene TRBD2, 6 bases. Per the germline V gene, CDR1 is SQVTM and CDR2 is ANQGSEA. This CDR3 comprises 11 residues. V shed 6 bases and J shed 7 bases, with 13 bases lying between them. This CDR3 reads CSVGGKGEQYF. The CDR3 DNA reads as TGCAGCGTCGGGGGTAAGGGGGAGCAGTACTTC.

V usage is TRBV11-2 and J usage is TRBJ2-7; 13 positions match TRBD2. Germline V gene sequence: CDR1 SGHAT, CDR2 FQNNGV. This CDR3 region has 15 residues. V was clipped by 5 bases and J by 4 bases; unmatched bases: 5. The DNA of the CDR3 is TGTGCCAGCAGCGTTACTAGCGGGAGGGTATACGAGCAGTACTTC. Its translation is CASSVTSGRVYEQYF.

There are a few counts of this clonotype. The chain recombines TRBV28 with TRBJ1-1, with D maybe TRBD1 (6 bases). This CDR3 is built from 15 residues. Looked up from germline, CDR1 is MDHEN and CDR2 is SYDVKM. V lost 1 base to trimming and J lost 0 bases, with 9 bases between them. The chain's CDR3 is CASSLLGALNTEAFF. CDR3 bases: TGTGCCAGCAGTTTATTGGGGGCCCTGAACACTGAAGCTTTCTTT. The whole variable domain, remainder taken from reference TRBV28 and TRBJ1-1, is DVKVTQSSRYLVKRTGEKVFLECVQDMDHENMFWYRQDPGLGLRLIYFSYDVKMKEKGDIPEGYSVSREKKERFSLILESASTNQTSMYLCASSLLGALNTEAFFGQGTRLTVV.

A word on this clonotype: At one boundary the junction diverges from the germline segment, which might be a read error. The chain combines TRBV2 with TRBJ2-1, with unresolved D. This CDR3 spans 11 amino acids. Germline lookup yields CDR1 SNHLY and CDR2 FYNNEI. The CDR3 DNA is TGTGCCAGCAAGGGCCCGCCCGGGCCCAAATTC. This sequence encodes CASKGPPGPKF.